This T cell receptor beta chain was captured by sequencing in a study of T-cell reconstitution after alpha-beta-depleted transplantation in children. In this sample, this clonotype turned up many times. The antigen is not known. The study, taken as a whole, reports: T cells produced anew were the main source of T-cell counts and diversity one year after transplant. Expanded graft clones numbering several hundred reportedly gave rise to alpha-beta T cells about two months after transplant. At day 60, the high TCRbeta diversity found in some patients originated from recipient T cells and thymic progenitors that had survived.

The CDR3 is 14 amino acids. After removal of 4 bases from V and 7 bases from J, the junction contained 8 bases not matched to a gene. Germline CDR1 SGHDT, CDR2 YYEEEE. It was with unique molecular identifiers that the TCRbeta library was prepared. MiXCR, run by TCRdb on the PCR reads, gives a single entry per CDR3 protein. The data show 330,000 or so distinct CDR3 sequences, with 6% to 10% seen just once and about 9.1% held by the top ten. The receptor comes from a female patient between 2 and 15 years old who had a stem cell transplant for Fanconi anemia, so the T cells may come from the graft donor. The chain carries TRBV5-6 and TRBJ1-5, with 7 nucleotides matching TRBD1. Source: peripheral blood, taken 360 days after TCRalphabeta/CD19-depleted stem cell transplant. The CDR3, as DNA: TGTGCCAGCAGCCTACTGACAGGGAACCAGCCCCAGCATTTT. It yields the protein CASSLLTGNQPQHF.